The 16 T cell receptor beta chains in this list originate from one sample, sequenced in a study of blood T cell repertoires in COVID-19. Assay: immunoSEQ multiplex PCR; the TCRdb copy retains only in-frame clones and omits some. The data show around 270,000 clones, with around 87% seen just once and less than 3% held by the top ten. Sequencing used peripheral blood. These receptors all come from a woman between 50 and 59 years old with acute or convalescent COVID-19.

This chain links TRBV19 with TRBJ1-1; no clear D gene. CDR3 size: 13 residues. With 3 bases removed from V and 2 bases from J, the gap between germline ends came to 7 bases. The germline V gene encodes CDR1 LNHDA and CDR2 SQIVND (reference sequence). The CDR3 region is CASSIRENTEAFF. As DNA, the CDR3 is TGTGCCAGTAGTATTCGGGAAAACACTGAAGCTTTCTTT.

This clone was observed a handful of times. The genes are TRBV4-1 and TRBJ2-3; D is unresolved. There are 17 residues in the CDR3. The germline V and J ends were trimmed by 1 base and 4 bases, with 18 bases remaining between them. The germline V gene has CDR1 MGHRA and CDR2 YSYEKL. The CDR3 is CASSQGDDTSNADTQYF. CDR3 bases: TGCGCCAGCAGCCAAGGCGACGACACCTCCAACGCAGATACGCAGTATTTT.

The V gene is TRBV7-9, the J gene TRBJ2-7; TRBD2 matches 12 bases. V lost 1 base to trimming and J lost 4 bases; unmatched junction nucleotides: 8. The CDR3 extends over 17 amino acids. CDR1 is SEHNR and CDR2 is FQNEAQ in the germline V gene (reference sequence). DNA of the CDR3: TGTGCCAGCAGCTTAGGGCTAGCGGGAGGGCCTAGGTACGAGCAGTACTTC. It specifies CASSLGLAGGPRYEQYF. The full variable domain, completed using reference TRBV7-9 and TRBJ2-7, is DTGVSQNPRHKITKRGQNVTFRCDPISEHNRLYWYRQTLGQGPEFLTYFQNEAQLEKSRLLSDRFSAERPKGSFSTLEIQRTEQGDSAMYLCASSLGLAGGPRYEQYFGPGTRLTVT.

This clone was counted once. The V gene is TRBV7-9, the J gene TRBJ2-7; D possibly corresponds to TRBD1 (5 bases). V lost 3 bases to trimming and J lost 6 bases, with 9 bases between them. The CDR3 extends over 12 amino acids. Germline CDR1 SEHNR, CDR2 FQNEAQ (reference sequence). This CDR3 reads CASSLDIPEQYF. The CDR3 bases are TGTGCCAGCAGCTTGGACATCCCCGAGCAGTACTTC.

This clone was observed a single time. The chain is built from TRBV2 and TRBJ2-6; TRBD1 is a possible D gene (5 bases). Trimming removed 2 bases from V and 6 bases from J, with 8 bases in between. The CDR3 runs 14 residues. Germline lookup yields CDR1 SNHLY and CDR2 FYNNEI. CDR3 DNA: TGTGCCAGCAGTGAATGGGGCCTGGCCAACGTCCTGACTTTC. It codes for CASSEWGLANVLTF.

The chain recombines TRBV6-6 with TRBJ2-7, with TRBD2 as a possible D gene (6 bases). Germline CDR1 reads MNHNY; CDR2 reads SVGAGI (reference sequence). The CDR3 covers 15 residues. The V gene lost 6 bases and the J gene lost 3 bases, with 18 bases spanning the gap. CDR3 residues: CASSHTSLRNYEQYF. CDR3 nucleotides: TGTGCCAGCAGCCACACTAGCCTACGGAACTACGAGCAGTACTTC.

The chain carries TRBV3-1 (or the pseudogene TRBV3-2) and TRBJ1-5; perhaps TRBD1 as D (5 bases). Germline loops: CDR1 LGHDT, CDR2 YNNKEL (reference sequence). The CDR3 is 15 amino acids. The V end lost 7 bases, the J end lost 7 bases, and 20 bases lay between the germline ends. The CDR3 region has the DNA TGTGCCAGCACCCCTCGTCGGCAGGGTGACCAGCCCCAGCATTTT. Translated: CASTPRRQGDQPQHF.

Remarks on this clone: The identical CDR3 is also encoded by other nucleotide sequences in the sample. The chain has TRBV28 and TRBJ1-2; TRBD1 might be the D (6 bases). Germline CDR1 is MDHEN and CDR2 is SYDVKM. This CDR3 is 13 amino acids long. V lost 2 bases, J lost 5 bases, and 9 bases lay in between. The CDR3 reads CASSLGRGYGYTF. The CDR3 coding sequence is TGTGCCAGCAGTTTAGGGAGGGGGTATGGCTACACCTTC.

V and J are TRBV30 and TRBJ2-7; D remains unclear. CDR3 length equals 12 residues. The V end was cut by 8 bases, the J end by 0 bases, with 11 bases between. Germline CDR1 is GTSNPN and CDR2 is SVGIG (reference sequence). The CDR3 sequence is CAGVRSSYEQYF. The CDR3 DNA reads as TGTGCCGGAGTACGCTCCTCCTACGAGCAGTACTTC. Full variable domain (rest looked up from reference TRBV30 and TRBJ2-7): SQTIHQWPATLVQPVGSPLSLECTVEGTSNPNLYWYRQAAGRGLQLLFYSVGIGQISSEVPQNLSASRPQDRQFILSSKKLLLSDSGFYLCAGVRSSYEQYFGPGTRLTVT.

The rearrangement uses TRBV19 and TRBJ1-1; D is unclear. Per germline, CDR1 LNHDA and CDR2 SQIVND (reference sequence). The CDR3 contains 17 residues. V dropped 1 base and J dropped 3 bases, with 18 bases sitting between them. The CDR3 spells CASSIGVSLLADTEAFF. CDR3 DNA: TGTGCCAGTAGTATAGGGGTGTCCCTTCTAGCGGACACTGAAGCTTTCTTT.

The chain uses TRBV24-1 and TRBJ1-5; the D gene is possibly TRBD1 (5 bases). Per the germline V gene, CDR1 is KGHDR and CDR2 is SFDVKD. This CDR3 contains 15 residues. Trimming removed 4 bases at V and 6 bases at J, with 15 bases between. CDR3 region: CATSDARDSSQPQHF. In DNA form, the CDR3 reads TGTGCCACCAGTGACGCCAGGGATTCAAGTCAGCCCCAGCATTTT.

The chain combines TRBV5-4 with TRBJ1-5, with 9 positions matching TRBD1. Trimming removed 0 bases from V and 6 bases from J; junction bases left unmatched: 4. The CDR3 has 15 residues. From germline, CDR1 is SGHNT and CDR2 YYREEE (reference sequence). The CDR3 here is CASSLDRGPSQPQHF. In DNA, the CDR3 is TGTGCCAGCAGCTTGGACAGGGGGCCCAGTCAGCCCCAGCATTTT.

Details on this clone: The same CDR3 is also encoded by other DNA sequences in this sample. CDR3 DNA: TGTGCCAGCAGTCTCACAGGGGAGACCCAGTACTTC. Its protein product is CASSLTGETQYF. V and J are TRBV27 and TRBJ2-5; perhaps TRBD1 as D (6 bases). CDR3 size: 12 residues. Germline CDR1 and CDR2: MNHEY and SMNVEV (reference sequence). Trimming left V 5 bases short and J 5 bases short, with 9 bases between.

This clone has a handful of counts. The rearrangement joins TRBV19 to TRBJ2-2; 7 nucleotides agree with TRBD1. The junction had 2 bases not matched to a gene; V was cut back by 3 bases and J by 1 base. This CDR3 region has 15 residues. Germline CDR1 reads LNHDA; CDR2 reads SQIVND (reference sequence). CDR3 protein: CASSMRGQNTGELFF. CDR3 sequence (DNA): TGTGCCAGTAGTATGAGGGGGCAGAACACCGGGGAGCTGTTTTTT. The entire variable domain, with the rest obtained from reference TRBV19 and TRBJ2-2, is as follows: DGGITQSPKYLFRKEGQNVTLSCEQNLNHDAMYWYRQDPGQGLRLIYYSQIVNDFQKGDIAEGYSVSREKKESFPLTVTSAQKNPTAFYLCASSMRGQNTGELFFGEGSRLTVL.

This clone came up once. The V gene is TRBV7-6, the J gene TRBJ2-3; 7 nucleotides align to TRBD1. Germline trimming cut 8 bases from V and 2 bases from J; bases unmatched to any gene: 10. The CDR3 is 15 residues long. Germline V gene sequence: CDR1 SGHVS, CDR2 FNYEAQ. The CDR3 is CASSSRTGATDTQYF. In DNA form, the CDR3 reads TGTGCCAGCTCCTCCCGGACAGGAGCCACAGATACGCAGTATTTT.

The chain uses TRBV7-8 and TRBJ2-5; 7 bases align to TRBD1. This CDR3 has 14 amino acids. The V segment lost 1 base and the J segment 5 bases; nucleotides outside the gene matches: 4. Germline CDR1 reads SGHVS; CDR2 reads FQNEAQ. This CDR3 is CASSLVPRGETQYF. The CDR3 coding sequence is TGTGCCAGCAGCTTAGTACCCAGGGGGGAGACCCAGTACTTC.